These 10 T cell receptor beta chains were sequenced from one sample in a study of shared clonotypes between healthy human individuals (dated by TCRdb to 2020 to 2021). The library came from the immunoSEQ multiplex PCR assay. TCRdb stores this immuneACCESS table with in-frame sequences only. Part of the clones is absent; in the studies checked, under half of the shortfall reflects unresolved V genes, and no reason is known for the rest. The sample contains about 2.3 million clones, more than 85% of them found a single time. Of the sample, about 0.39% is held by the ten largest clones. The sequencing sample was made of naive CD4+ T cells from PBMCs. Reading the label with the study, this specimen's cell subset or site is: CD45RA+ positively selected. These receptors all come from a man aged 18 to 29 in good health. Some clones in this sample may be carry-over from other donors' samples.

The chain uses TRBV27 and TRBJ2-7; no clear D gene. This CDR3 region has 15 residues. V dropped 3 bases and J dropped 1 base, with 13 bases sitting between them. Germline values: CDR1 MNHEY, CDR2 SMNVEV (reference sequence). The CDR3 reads CASSLSGVNSYEQYF. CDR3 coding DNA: TGTGCCAGCAGTTTGTCTGGGGTTAATTCCTACGAGCAGTACTTC.

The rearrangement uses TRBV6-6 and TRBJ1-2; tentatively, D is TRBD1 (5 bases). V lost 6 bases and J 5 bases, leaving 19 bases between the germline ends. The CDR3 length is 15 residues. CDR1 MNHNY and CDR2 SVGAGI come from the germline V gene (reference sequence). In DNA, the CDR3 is TGTGCCAGCAGACTTCAGGGTGTGGGGGAATATGGCTACACCTTC. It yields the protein CASRLQGVGEYGYTF.

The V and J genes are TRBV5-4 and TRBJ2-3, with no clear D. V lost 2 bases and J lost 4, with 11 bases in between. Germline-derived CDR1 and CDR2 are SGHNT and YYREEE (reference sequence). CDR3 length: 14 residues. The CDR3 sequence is CASSFGSSADTQYF. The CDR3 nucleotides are TGTGCCAGCAGCTTCGGTAGTTCGGCAGATACGCAGTATTTT.

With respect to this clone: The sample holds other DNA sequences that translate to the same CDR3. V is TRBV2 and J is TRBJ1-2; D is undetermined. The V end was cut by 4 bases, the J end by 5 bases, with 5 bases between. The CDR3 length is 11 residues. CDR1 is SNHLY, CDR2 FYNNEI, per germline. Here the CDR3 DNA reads TGTGCCAGCAGTGTTTCTTATGGCTACACCTTC. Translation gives CASSVSYGYTF.

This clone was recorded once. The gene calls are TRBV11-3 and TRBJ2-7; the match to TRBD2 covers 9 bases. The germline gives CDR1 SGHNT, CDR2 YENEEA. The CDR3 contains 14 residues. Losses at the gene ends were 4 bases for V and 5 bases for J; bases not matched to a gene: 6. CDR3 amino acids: CASSSSGMFDEQYF. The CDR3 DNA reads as TGTGCCAGCAGCTCTAGCGGGATGTTTGACGAGCAGTACTTC.

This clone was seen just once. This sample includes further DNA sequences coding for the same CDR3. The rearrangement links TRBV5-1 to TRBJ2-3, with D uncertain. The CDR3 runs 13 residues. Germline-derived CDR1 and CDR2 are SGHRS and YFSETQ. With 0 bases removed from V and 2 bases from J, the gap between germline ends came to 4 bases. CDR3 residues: CASSLGYTDTQYF. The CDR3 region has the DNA TGCGCCAGCAGCTTGGGCTACACAGATACGCAGTATTTT.

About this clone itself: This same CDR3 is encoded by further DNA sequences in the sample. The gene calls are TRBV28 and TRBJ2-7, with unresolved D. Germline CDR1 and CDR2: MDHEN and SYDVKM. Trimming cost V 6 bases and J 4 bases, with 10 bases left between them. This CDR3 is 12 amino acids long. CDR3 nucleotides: TGTGCCAGCAGCTCACAGCCATACGAGCAGTACTTC. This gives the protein CASSSQPYEQYF.

CDR3 sequence reads: CASSPAPLRYNEQFF. CDR3 bases: TGTGCCAGCAGTCCTGCCCCACTCCGATACAATGAGCAGTTCTTC. The rearrangement links TRBV9 to TRBJ2-1; D remains ambiguous. V lost 5 bases, J lost 4 bases, and 16 bases lay in between. This CDR3 is built from 15 residues. CDR1 and CDR2 from the germline V gene are SGDLS and YYNGEE.

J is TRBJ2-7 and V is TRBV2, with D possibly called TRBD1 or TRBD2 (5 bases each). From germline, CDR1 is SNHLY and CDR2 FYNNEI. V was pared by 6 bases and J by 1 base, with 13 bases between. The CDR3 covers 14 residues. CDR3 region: CASSPGARSYEQYF. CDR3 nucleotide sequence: TGTGCCAGCAGCCCCGGGGCTCGTTCCTACGAGCAGTACTTC.

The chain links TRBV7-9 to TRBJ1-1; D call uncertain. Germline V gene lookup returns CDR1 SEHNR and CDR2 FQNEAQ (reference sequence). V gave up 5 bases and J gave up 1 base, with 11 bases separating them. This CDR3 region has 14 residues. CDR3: CASSPRIKNTEAFF. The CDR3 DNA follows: TGTGCCAGCAGCCCCCGAATTAAGAACACTGAAGCTTTCTTT.